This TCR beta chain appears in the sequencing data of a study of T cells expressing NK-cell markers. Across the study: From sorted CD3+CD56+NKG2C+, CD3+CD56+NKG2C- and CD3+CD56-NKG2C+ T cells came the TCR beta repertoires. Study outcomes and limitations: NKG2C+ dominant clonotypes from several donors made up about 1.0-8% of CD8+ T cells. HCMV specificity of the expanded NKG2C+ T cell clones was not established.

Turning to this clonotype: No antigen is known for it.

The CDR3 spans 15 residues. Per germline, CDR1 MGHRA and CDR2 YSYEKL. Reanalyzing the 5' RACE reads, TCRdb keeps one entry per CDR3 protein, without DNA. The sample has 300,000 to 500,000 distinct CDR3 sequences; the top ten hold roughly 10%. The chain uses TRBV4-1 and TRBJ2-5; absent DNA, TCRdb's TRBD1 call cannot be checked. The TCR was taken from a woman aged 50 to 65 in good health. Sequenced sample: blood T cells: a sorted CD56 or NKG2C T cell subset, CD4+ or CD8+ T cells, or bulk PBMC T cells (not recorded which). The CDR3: CASSQDKRERVTQYF.